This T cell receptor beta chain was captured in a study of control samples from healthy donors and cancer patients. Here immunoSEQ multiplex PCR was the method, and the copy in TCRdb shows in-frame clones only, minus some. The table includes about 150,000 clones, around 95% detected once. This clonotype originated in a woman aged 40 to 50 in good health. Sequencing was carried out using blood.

CDR3 DNA: TGTGCCAGTACTACGACACAGGGGTATGAAAAACTGTTTTTT. Its protein product is CASTTTQGYEKLFF. The V gene is TRBV19, the J gene TRBJ1-4; 7 bases line up with TRBD1. V was clipped by 7 bases and J by 6 bases; unmatched bases: 8. The CDR3 is 14 residues long. Germline V lookup: CDR1 LNHDA, CDR2 SQIVND (reference sequence).